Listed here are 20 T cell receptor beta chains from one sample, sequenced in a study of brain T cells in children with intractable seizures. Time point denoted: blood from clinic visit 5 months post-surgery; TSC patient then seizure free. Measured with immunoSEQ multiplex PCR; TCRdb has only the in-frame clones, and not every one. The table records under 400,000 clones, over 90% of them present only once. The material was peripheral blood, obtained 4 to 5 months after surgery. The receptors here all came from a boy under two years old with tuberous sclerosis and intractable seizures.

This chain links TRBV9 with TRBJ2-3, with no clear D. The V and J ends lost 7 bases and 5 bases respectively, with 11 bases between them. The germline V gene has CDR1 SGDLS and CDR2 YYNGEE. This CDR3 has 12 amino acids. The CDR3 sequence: CASSLDRDTQYF. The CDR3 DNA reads TGTGCCAGCTCCCTGGATAGAGATACGCAGTATTTT.

CDR3 coding DNA: TGTGCCAGTAGAGGTTCAGGGATACCTTTCTTT. Amino acid sequence: CASRGSGIPFF. The chain couples TRBV19 to TRBJ1-1; perhaps TRBD1 as D (5 bases). The germline V and J ends were trimmed by 6 bases and 12 bases, with 14 bases remaining between them. The germline V gene encodes CDR1 LNHDA and CDR2 SQIVND (reference sequence). The CDR3 sequence is 11 residues long.

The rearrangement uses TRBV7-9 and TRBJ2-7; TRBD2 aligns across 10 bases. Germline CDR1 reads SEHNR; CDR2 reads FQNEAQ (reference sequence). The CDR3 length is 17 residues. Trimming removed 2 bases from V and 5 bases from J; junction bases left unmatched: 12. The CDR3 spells CASSLTRSGGAKDEQYF. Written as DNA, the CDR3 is TGTGCCAGCAGCTTAACTCGGAGCGGGGGGGCCAAGGACGAGCAGTACTTC. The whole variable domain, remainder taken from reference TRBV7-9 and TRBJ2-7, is DTGVSQNPRHKITKRGQNVTFRCDPISEHNRLYWYRQTLGQGPEFLTYFQNEAQLEKSRLLSDRFSAERPKGSFSTLEIQRTEQGDSAMYLCASSLTRSGGAKDEQYFGPGTRLTVT.

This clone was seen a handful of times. CDR3 sequence: CASSEGRLFYEQYF. The CDR3 DNA reads TGTGCCAGCAGTGAGGGCAGGCTTTTCTACGAGCAGTACTTC. The V and J genes are TRBV6-1 and TRBJ2-7; D call uncertain. The CDR3 runs 14 residues. Between the trimmed V and J ends, which lost 3 bases and 3 bases, there was a span of 12 bases. The V gene's germline CDR1 is MNHNS and CDR2 SASEGT.

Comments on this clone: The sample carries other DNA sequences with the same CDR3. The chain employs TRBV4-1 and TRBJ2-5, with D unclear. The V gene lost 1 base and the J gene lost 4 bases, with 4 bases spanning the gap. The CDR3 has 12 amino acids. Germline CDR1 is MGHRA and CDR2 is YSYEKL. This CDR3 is CASSQGGETQYF. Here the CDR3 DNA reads TGCGCCAGCAGCCAAGGCGGAGAGACCCAGTACTTC.

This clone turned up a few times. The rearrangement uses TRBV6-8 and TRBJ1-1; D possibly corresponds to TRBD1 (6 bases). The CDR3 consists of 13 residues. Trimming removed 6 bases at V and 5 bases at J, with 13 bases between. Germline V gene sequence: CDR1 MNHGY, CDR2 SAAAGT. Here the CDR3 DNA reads TGTGCCAGCAGCCTCAGGGGAAGAACTGAAGCTTTCTTT. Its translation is CASSLRGRTEAFF.

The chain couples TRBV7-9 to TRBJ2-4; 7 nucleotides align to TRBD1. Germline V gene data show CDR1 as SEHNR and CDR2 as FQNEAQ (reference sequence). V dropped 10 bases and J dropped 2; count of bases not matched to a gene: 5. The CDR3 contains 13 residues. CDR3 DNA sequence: TGTGCCAACAGACAGGGAACCAAAAACATTCAGTACTTC. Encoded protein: CANRQGTKNIQYF.

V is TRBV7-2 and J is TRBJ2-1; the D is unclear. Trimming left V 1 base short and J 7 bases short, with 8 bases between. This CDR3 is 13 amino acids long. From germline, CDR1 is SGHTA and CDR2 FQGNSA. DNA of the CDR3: TGTGCCAGCAGCTTAGTAGCCCCGAATGAGCAGTTCTTC. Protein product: CASSLVAPNEQFF.

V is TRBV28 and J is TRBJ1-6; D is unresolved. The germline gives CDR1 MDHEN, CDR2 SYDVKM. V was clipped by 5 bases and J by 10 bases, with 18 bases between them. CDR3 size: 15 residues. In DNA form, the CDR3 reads TGTGCCAGCAGTATGGCGACCGAAGTGGCGTCACCCCTCCACTTT. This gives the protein CASSMATEVASPLHF. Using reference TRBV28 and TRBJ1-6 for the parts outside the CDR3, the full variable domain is DVKVTQSSRYLVKRTGEKVFLECVQDMDHENMFWYRQDPGLGLRLIYFSYDVKMKEKGDIPEGYSVSREKKERFSLILESASTNQTSMYLCASSMATEVASPLHFGNGTRLTVT.

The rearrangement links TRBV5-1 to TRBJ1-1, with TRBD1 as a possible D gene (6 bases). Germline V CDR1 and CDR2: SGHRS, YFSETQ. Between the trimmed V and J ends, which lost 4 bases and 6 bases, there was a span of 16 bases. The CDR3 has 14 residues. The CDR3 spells CASSPGQPRSEAFF. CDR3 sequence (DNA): TGCGCCAGCAGCCCCGGACAGCCTAGGTCTGAAGCTTTCTTT.

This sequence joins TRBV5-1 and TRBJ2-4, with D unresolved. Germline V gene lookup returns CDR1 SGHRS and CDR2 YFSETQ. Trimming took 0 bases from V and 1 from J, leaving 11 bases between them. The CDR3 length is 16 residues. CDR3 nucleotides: TGCGCCAGCAGCTTGGAAGGTTTTGTGGCCAAAAACATTCAGTACTTC. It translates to CASSLEGFVAKNIQYF.

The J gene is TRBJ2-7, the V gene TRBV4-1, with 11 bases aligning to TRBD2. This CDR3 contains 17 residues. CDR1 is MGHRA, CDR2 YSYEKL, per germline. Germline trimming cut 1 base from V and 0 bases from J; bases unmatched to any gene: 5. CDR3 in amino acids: CASSQVASGGSSYEQYF. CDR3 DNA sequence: TGCGCCAGCAGCCAAGTGGCTAGCGGGGGGAGCTCCTACGAGCAGTACTTC.

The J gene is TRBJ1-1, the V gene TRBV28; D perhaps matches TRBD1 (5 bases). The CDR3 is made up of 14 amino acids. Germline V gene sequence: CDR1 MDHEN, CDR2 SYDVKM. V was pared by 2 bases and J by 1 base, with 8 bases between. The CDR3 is CASSLQGKNTEAFF. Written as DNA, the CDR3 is TGTGCCAGCAGTTTACAGGGTAAGAACACTGAAGCTTTCTTT.

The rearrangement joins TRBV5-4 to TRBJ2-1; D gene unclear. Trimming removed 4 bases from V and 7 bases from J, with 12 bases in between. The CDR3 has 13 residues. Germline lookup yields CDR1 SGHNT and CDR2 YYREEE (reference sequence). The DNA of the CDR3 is TGTGCCAGCAGCCCGCCGGATGGGAATGAGCAGTTCTTC. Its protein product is CASSPPDGNEQFF.

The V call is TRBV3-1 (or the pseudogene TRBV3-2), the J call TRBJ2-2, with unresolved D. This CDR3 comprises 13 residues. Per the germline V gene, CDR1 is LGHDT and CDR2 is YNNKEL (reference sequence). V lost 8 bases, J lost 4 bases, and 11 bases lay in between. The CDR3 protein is CASGNLGTGELFF. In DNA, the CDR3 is TGTGCCAGCGGTAACTTGGGCACCGGGGAGCTGTTTTTT.

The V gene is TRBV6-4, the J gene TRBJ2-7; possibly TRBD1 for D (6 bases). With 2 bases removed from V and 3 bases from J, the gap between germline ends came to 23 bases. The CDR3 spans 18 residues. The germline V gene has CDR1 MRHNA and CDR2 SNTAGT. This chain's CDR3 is CASSDDSHLGQPLYEQYF. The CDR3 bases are TGTGCCAGCAGTGACGATTCGCATTTAGGACAGCCACTCTACGAGCAGTACTTC.

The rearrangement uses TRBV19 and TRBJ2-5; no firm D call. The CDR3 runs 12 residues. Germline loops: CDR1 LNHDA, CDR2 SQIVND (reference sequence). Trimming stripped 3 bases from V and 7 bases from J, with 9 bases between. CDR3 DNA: TGTGCCAGTAGTATTCGCCGGCGGACCCAGTACTTC. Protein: CASSIRRRTQYF.

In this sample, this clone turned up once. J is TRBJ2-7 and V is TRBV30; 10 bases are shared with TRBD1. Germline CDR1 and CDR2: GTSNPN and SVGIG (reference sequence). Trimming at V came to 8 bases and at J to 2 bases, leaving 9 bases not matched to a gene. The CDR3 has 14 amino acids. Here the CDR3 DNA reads TGTGCCGGCCGATCCGGGACAGGGGCCTACGAGCAGTACTTC. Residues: CAGRSGTGAYEQYF.

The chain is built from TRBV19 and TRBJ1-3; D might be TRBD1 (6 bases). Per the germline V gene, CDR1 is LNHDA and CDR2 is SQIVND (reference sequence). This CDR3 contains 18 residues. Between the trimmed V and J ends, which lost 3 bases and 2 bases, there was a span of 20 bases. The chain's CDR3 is CASSITLYRTATGNTIYF. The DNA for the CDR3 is TGTGCCAGTAGTATCACGTTATATCGGACAGCCACTGGAAACACCATATATTTT.

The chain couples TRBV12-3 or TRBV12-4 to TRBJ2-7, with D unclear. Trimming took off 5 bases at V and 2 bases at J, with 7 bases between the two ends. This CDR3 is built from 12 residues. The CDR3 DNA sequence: TGTGCCAGCAGTCCCAGTCCCTACGAGCAGTACTTC. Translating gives CASSPSPYEQYF.